The clone carrying this T cell receptor beta chain was picked up many times. The source of the sample is a study of T cells in Graves' hyperthyroidism and ophthalmopathy. This CDR3 comprises 14 residues. The V gene lost 5 bases and the J gene lost 2 bases, with 11 bases spanning the gap. Per the germline V gene, CDR1 is SGHTA and CDR2 is FQGNSA. It was RNA transcripts that yielded the amplified TCR beta CDR3 regions. The HTBI primer set served for first-round RT-PCR of the TCR CDR3. TCRdb independently ran MiXCR on the multiplex PCR reads; one entry per CDR3 protein. Of a few hundred thousand distinct CDR3 sequences in the sample, about an eighth were seen once.

The chain employs TRBV7-2 and TRBJ2-3, with D perhaps TRBD2 (6 bases). This receptor was taken from a woman in her late teens or twenties with Graves' hyperthyroidism. The sequencing input was blood. The CDR3 sequence is CASSGSGTTDTQYF. In DNA, the CDR3 is TGTGCCAGCAGCGGTAGCGGAACCACAGATACGCAGTATTTT. The full variable domain, with the rest looked up from reference TRBV7-2 and TRBJ2-3, is GAGVSQSPSNKVTEKGKDVELRCDPISGHTALYWYRQSLGQGLEFLIYFQGNSAPDKSGLPSDRFSAERTGGSVSTLTIQRTQQEDSAVYLCASSGSGTTDTQYFGPGTRLTVL.